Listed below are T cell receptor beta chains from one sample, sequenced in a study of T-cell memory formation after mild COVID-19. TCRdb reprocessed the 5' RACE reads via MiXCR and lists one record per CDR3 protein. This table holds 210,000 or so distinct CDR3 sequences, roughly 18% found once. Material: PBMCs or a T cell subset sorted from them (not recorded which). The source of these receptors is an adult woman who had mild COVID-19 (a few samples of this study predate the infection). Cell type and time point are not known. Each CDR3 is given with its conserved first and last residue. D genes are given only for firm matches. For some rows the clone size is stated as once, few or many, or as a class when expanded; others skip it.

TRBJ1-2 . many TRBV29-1 CSEGRAYGYTF TGCAGCGAAGGACGGGCCTATGGCTACACCTTC
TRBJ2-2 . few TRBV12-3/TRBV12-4 CASSLIGPGELFF TGTGCCAGCAGTTTGATCGGCCCTGGGGAGCTGTTTTTT
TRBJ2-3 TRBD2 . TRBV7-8 CASSLGTSRDTQYF TGTGCCAGCAGCTTAGGGACTAGCAGGGATACGCAGTATTTT
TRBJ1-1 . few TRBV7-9 CASSSWGLNTEAFF TGTGCCAGCAGCTCGTGGGGGTTGAACACTGAAGCTTTCTTT
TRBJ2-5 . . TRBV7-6 CASSSGPYTSLKYF TGTGCCAGCAGCTCGGGGCCCTACACCTCTTTAAAGTACTTC
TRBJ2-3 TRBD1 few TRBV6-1 CASSPKTGGRGTDTQYF TGTGCCAGCAGCCCGAAAACAGGGGGCCGGGGCACAGATACGCAGTATTTT
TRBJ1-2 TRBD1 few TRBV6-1 CASGTGTNYGYTF TGTGCCAGCGGGACAGGAACTAACTATGGCTACACCTTC
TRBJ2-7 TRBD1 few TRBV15 CATSRDRERTGQYF TGTGCCACCAGCAGAGATCGGGAACGGACAGGGCAGTACTTC
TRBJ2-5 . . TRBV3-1 CASSQLETQYF TGTGCCAGCAGCCAGTTAGAGACCCAGTACTTC
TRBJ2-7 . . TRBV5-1 CASSFTGLYEQYF TGCGCCAGCAGCTTTACAGGCCTCTACGAGCAGTACTTC
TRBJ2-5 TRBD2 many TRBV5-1 CASSLASGTQETQYF TGCGCCAGCAGCTTGGCTAGCGGGACCCAAGAGACCCAGTACTTC
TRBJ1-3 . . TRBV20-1 CSATSSGNTIYF TGCAGTGCTACAAGTTCTGGAAACACCATATATTTT
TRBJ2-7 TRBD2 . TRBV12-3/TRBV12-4 CASSLRASGSKMEQYF TGTGCCAGCAGTTTAAGGGCTAGCGGGAGTAAGATGGAGCAGTACTTC
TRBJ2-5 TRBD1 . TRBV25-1 CASSAGQHRGSLRETQYF TGTGCCAGCAGTGCAGGCCAACACAGGGGGTCCTTAAGAGAGACCCAGTACTTC
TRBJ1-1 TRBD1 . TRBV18 CASSPGTGFTEAFF TGTGCCAGCTCACCAGGGACAGGGTTTACTGAAGCTTTCTTT
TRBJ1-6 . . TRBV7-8 CASSLAQGKGSPLHF TGTGCCAGCAGCTTAGCACAGGGAAAGGGTTCACCCCTCCACTTT
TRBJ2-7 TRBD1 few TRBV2 CASSEGTGREQYF TGTGCCAGCAGTGAGGGGACAGGCCGGGAGCAGTACTTC
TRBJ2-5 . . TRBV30 CAWSQGHGETQYF TGTGCCTGGAGCCAGGGCCATGGGGAGACCCAGTACTTC
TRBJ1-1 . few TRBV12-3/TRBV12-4 CASSFRTRPNTEAFF TGTGCCAGCAGTTTTCGGACTCGCCCGAACACTGAAGCTTTCTTT
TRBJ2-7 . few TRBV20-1 CSARDTTFTYEQYF TGCAGTGCTAGAGATACGACTTTTACCTACGAGCAGTACTTC
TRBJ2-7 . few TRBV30 CAWSTGSSYEQYF TGTGCCTGGAGTACAGGGAGCTCCTACGAGCAGTACTTC
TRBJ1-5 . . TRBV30 CAWNAAGDQPQHF TGTGCCTGGAACGCGGCAGGGGATCAGCCCCAGCATTTT
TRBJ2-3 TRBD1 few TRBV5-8 CASSPHRQGVTDTQYF TGTGCCAGCAGCCCCCACAGACAGGGTGTCACAGATACGCAGTATTTT
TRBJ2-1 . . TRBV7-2 CASSLIVNVGNEQFF TGTGCCAGCAGCTTGATCGTTAACGTGGGGAATGAGCAGTTCTTC
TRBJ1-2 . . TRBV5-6 CASSLGFGDRPEYGYTF TGTGCCAGCAGCTTGGGCTTCGGGGACCGACCGGAGTATGGCTACACCTTC
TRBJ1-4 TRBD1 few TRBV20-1 CTLEGTGKGKLFF TGCACCTTAGAGGGGACAGGGAAAGGAAAACTGTTTTTT
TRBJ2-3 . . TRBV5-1 CASSTGQNTDTQYF TGCGCCAGCAGCACCGGACAGAACACAGATACGCAGTATTTT